The 7 T cell receptor beta chains below all came from one sample that was sequenced in a study of cytomegalovirus exposure and HLA in healthy donors. The PCR made use of 60 Vbeta and 13 Jbeta primers. Data came from immunoSEQ multiplex PCR; TCRdb stores just in-frame clones and leaves some out. This sample carries 200,000 to 250,000 clones, 75% to 85% of them seen once, and the ten largest clones take 8%. Sequenced: PBMCs. These receptors originate from a woman aged 60-75 years in good health and CMV-seropositive.

The chain couples TRBV9 to TRBJ1-5; the match to TRBD1 covers 10 bases. Trimming at V came to 0 bases and at J to 4 bases, leaving 1 base not matched to a gene. Germline V CDR1 and CDR2: SGDLS, YYNGEE. The CDR3 spans 15 residues. The CDR3 region has the DNA TGTGCCAGCAGCGTAGAGGGACAGGGGAATCAGCCCCAGCATTTT. Translated, it gives CASSVEGQGNQPQHF.

This chain connects TRBV5-1 to TRBJ2-3; the D gene is possibly TRBD1 (6 bases). Germline-derived CDR1 and CDR2 are SGHRS and YFSETQ. The CDR3 is 15 residues long. V gave up 4 bases and J gave up 2 bases, with 14 bases separating them. The CDR3 protein is CASSPGHLFTDTQYF. CDR3 nucleotide sequence: TGCGCCAGCAGCCCGGGACACCTCTTCACAGATACGCAGTATTTT.

The rearrangement links TRBV18 to TRBJ2-3; 9 bases are shared with TRBD2. The CDR3 spans 18 residues. From germline, CDR1 is KGHSH and CDR2 LQKENI. Trimming removed 4 bases from V and 0 bases from J; junction bases left unmatched: 11. The CDR3: CASSLRAAGTSSTDTQYF. The CDR3 DNA reads TGTGCCAGCTCACTAAGAGCCGCCGGGACTAGCAGCACAGATACGCAGTATTTT.

In regard to this clone: At one boundary the junction diverges from the germline segment, which might be a read error. This chain uses TRBV7-7 with TRBJ1-2; a possible D gene is TRBD1 (6 bases). The germline V gene encodes CDR1 SSHAT and CDR2 FNYEAQ (reference sequence). The CDR3 is made up of 14 amino acids. The CDR3 region is CARRLSGRGVGYPF. In DNA, the CDR3 is TGTGCTAGGCGGTTATCTGGCAGGGGAGTCGGCTACCCCTTC.

The chain couples TRBV2 to TRBJ1-2; 7 bases are a match to TRBD1. There are 14 residues in the CDR3. Germline V CDR1 and CDR2: SNHLY, FYNNEI. With V trimmed by 11 bases and J by 2 bases, 11 bases remained unmatched. CDR3 amino acids: CAGRRGQANYGYTF. The CDR3 DNA sequence: TGTGCCGGACGGCGAGGACAGGCGAACTATGGCTACACCTTC. The whole variable domain, filled in from reference TRBV2 and TRBJ1-2, reads EPEVTQTPSHQVTQMGQEVILRCVPISNHLYFYWYRQILGQKVEFLVSFYNNEISEKSEIFDDQFSVERPDGSNFTLKIRSTKLEDSAMYFCAGRRGQANYGYTFGSGTRLTVV.

The chain couples TRBV6-1 to TRBJ2-5; 10 bases align to TRBD1. Unmatched junction bases numbered 3, after V lost 6 bases and J lost 5 bases. The CDR3 runs to 13 residues. Per the germline V gene, CDR1 is MNHNS and CDR2 is SASEGT. The CDR3 nucleotides are TGTGCCAGCAGCGACAGGGGGCGGGAGACCCAGTACTTC. This encodes CASSDRGRETQYF.

The chain recombines TRBV7-9 with TRBJ2-1; 11 bases agree with TRBD2. The germline V gene has CDR1 SEHNR and CDR2 FQNEAQ (reference sequence). The CDR3 loop spans 17 amino acids. V gave up 4 bases and J gave up 7 bases; unmatched junction bases: 12. The CDR3, as DNA: TGTGCCAGCAGCTCAAGCGAGCTACTAGCGGGAGTAAATGAGCAGTTCTTC. This gives the protein CASSSSELLAGVNEQFF.